This T cell receptor (beta chain) emerged from a study of breast tumors, draining lymph nodes, adjacent tissues. Study-level findings and limits: Tumor repertoires ranked between lymph nodes and nontumor tissue in diversity, with V and J gene preferences. Most tumor T cells seemingly derive from lymph node, then expand in tumor. The lymph node origin of tumor T cells was framed as consistent with a hypothesis, not demonstrated. Tumor and nontumor repertoires were significantly more similar in luminal-like than in basal-like breast cancer.

The germline V gene encodes CDR1 DFQATT and CDR2 SNEGSKA (reference sequence). The V end lost 0 bases, the J end lost 8 bases, and 14 bases lay between the germline ends. This CDR3 is built from 15 residues. Breast cancer patients provided tissue from their axillary draining lymph nodes. TCRdb processed the multiplex PCR reads anew with MiXCR; each CDR3 protein has one entry. The data show a few hundred thousand distinct CDR3 sequences, nearly 35% seen once. The sample holds many counts of this clonotype. Its antigen is undetermined. The chain recombines TRBV20-1 with TRBJ1-6; D gene ambiguous. This TCR was recovered from a female donor with breast cancer. Some clones in this sample may be carry-over from other donors' samples. The material sequenced was axillary lymph node tissue. CDR3 nucleotide sequence: TGCAGTGCTAGAGAGGTCGGGGAAGGTCATTCACCCCTCCACTTT. This sequence encodes CSAREVGEGHSPLHF.